These T cell receptor beta chains were read from a single sample in a study of identical twins. Via MiXCR, TCRdb re-called the 5' RACE reads, giving one row per CDR3 protein. The repertoire holds some 330,000 distinct CDR3 sequences, with 8.5% to 10% as singletons. The sequenced sample consisted of naive T cells sorted from blood. These receptor sequences come from a woman between 45 and 65 years old in good health. Each CDR3 is given with its conserved first and last residue. A D gene is named only where the DNA matches it firmly. The size of a clone is reported for some rows only, either as once, few or many, or as a class for expanded clones.

few,.,TRBJ1-1,TRBV7-3,CASSPRGGMEAFF,TGTGCCAGCAGCCCTCGGGGAGGGATGGAAGCTTTCTTT
.,.,TRBJ2-3,TRBV7-9,CASSPPWRTSTDTQYF,TGTGCCAGCAGCCCCCCTTGGCGGACTAGCACAGATACGCAGTATTTT
many,.,TRBJ2-5,TRBV5-1,CASSLQSLREETQYF,TGCGCCAGCAGCTTGCAGTCCTTGAGGGAGGAGACCCAGTACTTC
few,TRBD2,TRBJ2-1,TRBV5-1,CASSSRTSGSGDEQFF,TGCGCCAGCAGCTCAAGGACTAGCGGCTCGGGGGATGAGCAGTTCTTC
.,TRBD1,TRBJ2-2,TRBV27,CATPHGDPHRGLTGELFF,TGTGCCACGCCCCATGGGGACCCACACAGGGGGCTCACCGGGGAGCTGTTTTTT
few,TRBD1,TRBJ2-2,TRBV7-2,CASSRDRVIFGELFF,TGTGCCAGCAGCCGGGACAGGGTGATCTTCGGGGAGCTGTTTTTT
many,.,TRBJ2-2,TRBV29-1,CSVATDANTGELFF,TGCAGCGTTGCGACGGATGCGAACACCGGGGAGCTGTTTTTT
few,TRBD1,TRBJ1-1,TRBV27,CASSSLAGGPEAFF,TGTGCCAGCAGTTCCCTGGCAGGGGGCCCTGAAGCTTTCTTT
few,TRBD1,TRBJ1-1,TRBV11-2,CASSLDRGSTEAFF,TGTGCCAGCAGCTTAGACAGGGGGAGTACTGAAGCTTTCTTT
.,TRBD2,TRBJ2-4,TRBV9,CASSVQAGGPGGKDIQYF,TGTGCCAGCAGCGTTCAAGCGGGAGGCCCTGGTGGCAAAGACATTCAGTACTTC
few,TRBD2,TRBJ2-4,TRBV5-1,CASSFSSGKNIQYF,TGCGCCAGCAGCTTCTCTAGCGGCAAAAACATTCAGTACTTC
few,TRBD2,TRBJ2-2,TRBV12-3/TRBV12-4,CASSLAVTSGRSGELFF,TGTGCCAGCAGTTTAGCTGTGACTAGCGGGAGGTCCGGGGAGCTGTTTTTT
many,.,TRBJ1-1,TRBV12-5,CASGGTLNTEAFF,TGTGCTAGTGGAGGGACTCTGAACACTGAAGCTTTCTTT
.,.,TRBJ1-2,TRBV3-1,CASSPFGGAINTF,TGTGCCAGCAGCCCTTTCGGCGGGGCTATAAACACCTTC
.,.,TRBJ2-5,TRBV20-1,CSARDRVSQETQYF,TGCAGTGCTAGAGATCGGGTGTCCCAAGAGACCCAGTACTTC
.,.,TRBJ2-7,TRBV19,CASSTSPGEQYF,TGTGCCAGTAGTACCAGTCCGGGCGAGCAGTACTTC
.,TRBD1,TRBJ1-2,TRBV2,CASMKLEGAQGGYTF,TGTGCCAGCATGAAACTTGAGGGGGCTCAAGGGGGCTACACCTTC
few,.,TRBJ1-1,TRBV15,CATSREPTGPSVAFF,TGTGCCACCAGCAGAGAACCCACCGGACCTTCGGTGGCTTTCTTT
many,TRBD2,TRBJ2-3,TRBV20-1,CSAEGWTSGRATDTQYF,TGCAGTGCTGAAGGGTGGACTAGCGGGAGGGCGACAGATACGCAGTATTTT
many,TRBD2,TRBJ2-2,TRBV12-3/TRBV12-4,CASSFLAGGPTGELFF,TGTGCCAGCAGTTTCCTAGCGGGAGGGCCAACCGGGGAGCTGTTTTTT
.,.,TRBJ2-1,TRBV12-3/TRBV12-4,CASSLADLVRNNEQFF,TGTGCCAGCAGTTTAGCGGACCTGGTTAGGAACAATGAGCAGTTCTTC
.,.,TRBJ2-3,TRBV29-1,CSALGEFREDTQYF,TGCAGCGCCTTAGGGGAATTCCGGGAAGATACGCAGTATTTT
.,.,TRBJ2-1,TRBV27,CASSGRSSNSYNEQFF,TGTGCCAGCAGTGGACGTAGCTCAAACTCCTACAATGAGCAGTTCTTC
many,.,TRBJ2-5,TRBV29-1,CSINPLTPGQEQETQYF,TGCAGCATAAACCCATTAACCCCGGGACAAGAACAAGAGACCCAGTACTTC
.,TRBD2,TRBJ2-5,TRBV7-9,CASIQREAETQYF,TGTGCCAGTATACAGCGGGAGGCAGAGACCCAGTACTTC
.,TRBD1,TRBJ2-7,TRBV27,CASSQPGTGGAKQYF,TGTGCCAGCAGTCAACCCGGGACAGGGGGCGCGAAGCAGTACTTC
few,TRBD2,TRBJ2-1,TRBV20-1,CSAQKGTSGSMGLYNEQFF,TGCAGTGCTCAAAAGGGGACTAGCGGGAGTATGGGGCTCTACAATGAGCAGTTCTTC
many,.,TRBJ2-1,TRBV10-3,CAISPTSVGTYNEQFF,TGTGCCATCAGCCCCACATCCGTAGGCACCTACAATGAGCAGTTCTTC
many,TRBD2,TRBJ2-1,TRBV6-2/TRBV6-3,CASSTRLAGSNEQFF,TGTGCCAGCAGCACACGACTAGCGGGGTCCAATGAGCAGTTCTTC
.,TRBD1,TRBJ2-7,TRBV28,CASSPAKGQGAKWEQYF,TGTGCCAGCAGCCCTGCAAAAGGACAGGGGGCCAAGTGGGAGCAGTACTTC
.,TRBD2,TRBJ2-1,TRBV5-1,CASSLDRAGGFNEQFF,TGCGCCAGCAGCTTGGATAGGGCGGGAGGATTCAATGAGCAGTTCTTC
.,TRBD2,TRBJ2-3,TRBV9,CASSVDTAGGLLSTDTQYF,TGTGCCAGCAGCGTAGATACGGCGGGAGGATTACTTAGCACAGATACGCAGTATTTT
few,.,TRBJ2-1,TRBV2,CANAGANYNEQFF,TGTGCCAACGCGGGGGCTAACTACAATGAGCAGTTCTTC
.,.,TRBJ2-1,TRBV7-8,CASSPPLVTSIGEQFF,TGTGCCAGCAGCCCTCCCCTAGTGACTAGTATTGGTGAGCAGTTCTTC
many,.,TRBJ2-1,TRBV29-1,CSVGNDEQFF,TGCAGCGTTGGAAACGATGAGCAGTTCTTC
once,.,TRBJ2-7,TRBV10-2,CASFGAQALSYEQYF,TGCGCCAGTTTTGGTGCTCAAGCGCTCTCCTACGAGCAGTACTTC
.,TRBD2,TRBJ2-3,TRBV6-5,CASSPPGLADTDTQYF,TGTGCCAGCAGTCCCCCAGGACTAGCGGACACAGATACGCAGTATTTT
once,.,TRBJ2-5,TRBV6-5,CASSYGGDNQETQYF,TGTGCCAGCAGTTACGGGGGGGACAACCAAGAGACCCAGTACTTC
few,TRBD2,TRBJ2-1,TRBV7-9,CASRGSSGNNEQFF,TGTGCCAGCAGGGGGTCTAGCGGTAACAATGAGCAGTTCTTC
.,TRBD1,TRBJ1-5,TRBV6-5,CASSEQGPQPQHF,TGTGCCAGCAGCGAACAGGGGCCGCAGCCCCAGCATTTT
.,TRBD2,TRBJ2-1,TRBV2,CASRARLAGGYNEQFF,TGTGCCAGCAGAGCTAGACTAGCGGGAGGGTACAATGAGCAGTTCTTC
few,.,TRBJ1-1,TRBV11-2,CASSPDRINTEAFF,TGTGCCAGCAGCCCGGACAGAATTAACACTGAAGCTTTCTTT
.,.,TRBJ2-5,TRBV6-5,CASSSSKTQYF,TGTGCCAGCTCCTCTAGCAAGACCCAGTACTTC
many,.,TRBJ2-1,TRBV20-1,CSAREGTVEQFF,TGCAGTGCTAGAGAGGGGACGGTGGAGCAGTTCTTC
few,.,TRBJ2-7,TRBV27,CASSFNIEGEQYF,TGTGCCAGCAGTTTTAACATAGAAGGAGAGCAGTACTTC
.,.,TRBJ2-2,TRBV7-9,CASSIAPRISGELFF,TGTGCCAGCAGCATCGCGCCGAGAATATCCGGGGAGCTGTTTTTT
many,TRBD2,TRBJ2-3,TRBV7-9,CASSLGYRTSGRSTDTQYF,TGTGCCAGCAGCTTAGGTTACCGGACTAGCGGGAGGAGCACAGATACGCAGTATTTT
many,TRBD1,TRBJ1-6,TRBV5-1,CASSDGPTGRYNSPLHF,TGCGCCAGCAGCGACGGACCGACAGGGCGTTATAATTCACCCCTCCACTTT